This T cell receptor beta chain was retrieved from a study of shared clonotypes between healthy human individuals. CD45RA-negative memory and CD45RA+ naive subsets were split from the CD4+ cells. Study observations and caveats: It was the few donors that limited the genetic and exposure-history diversity represented. Across subsets, estimated richness was generally greater for naive than for memory populations.

Across several immunoSEQ plates, the genomic DNA of each subset was split evenly. The protocol was immunoSEQ multiplex PCR, while the TCRdb copy is restricted to in-frame clones and leaves out a portion. The sample consists of under 650,000 clones, 90% to 96% of them appearing once. In the case of this clone: Its antigen is currently unknown.

Germline CDR1 DFQATT, CDR2 SNEGSKA (reference sequence). The CDR3 runs 11 residues. This rearrangement joins TRBV20-1 to TRBJ1-2; D gene uncertain. Material: naive CD4+ T cells sorted from blood. The subset is: CD45RA+ positively selected. The receptor comes from a woman in her twenties or thirties in good health. The DNA for the CDR3 is TGCAGGCCACAGACCGACTATGGCTACACCTTC. Its protein is CRPQTDYGYTF.